The 24 T cell receptor beta chains below come from one sample, sequenced in a study of cytomegalovirus exposure and HLA in healthy donors. It was with 60 Vbeta and 13 Jbeta primers that the PCR ran. Sequenced by immunoSEQ multiplex PCR; TCRdb stores in-frame clones only, minus some. The table lists roughly 240,000 clones, roughly 81% of them singletons. The sample comprised PBMCs. Receptors were obtained from a girl under 10 years old in good health and CMV-seronegative.

This clone was found once. The chain employs TRBV10-1 and TRBJ2-1; the D gene is possibly TRBD2 (6 bases). The CDR3 has 15 amino acids. Germline V gives CDR1 WNHNN, CDR2 SYGVQD (reference sequence). V was cut by 3 bases and J by 2 bases, with 11 bases left in between. CDR3 DNA: TGCGCCAGCAGTGATTCCCAGCGGGCCTACAATGAGCAGTTCTTC. Translated, it gives CASSDSQRAYNEQFF.

The V and J genes are TRBV29-1 and TRBJ1-5, with unresolved D. The germline gives CDR1 SQVTM, CDR2 ANQGSEA. The ends were cut back, 4 bases at V and 3 bases at J, with 10 bases in the middle. The CDR3 has 13 residues. CDR3 sequence (DNA): TGCAGCGTTGGCGGCGGCAACAATCAGCCCCAGCATTTT. The encoded protein is CSVGGGNNQPQHF.

V is TRBV13 and J is TRBJ2-5; the D gene is possibly TRBD2 (7 bases). The end of the DNA is better explained by TRBJ2-7, so the J call may be wrong. The CDR3 spans 16 residues. CDR1 is PRHDT and CDR2 is FYEKMQ in the germline V gene (reference sequence). This CDR3 reads CASSLGAGATYDEQYF. DNA for the CDR3: TGTGCCAGCAGCTTAGGGGCGGGGGCTACCTACGACGAGCAGTACTTC.

V usage is TRBV19 and J usage is TRBJ1-5, with D possibly matching TRBD1 (6 bases). V was pared by 6 bases and J by 0 bases, with 12 bases between. CDR1 is LNHDA and CDR2 is SQIVND in the germline V gene (reference sequence). The CDR3 totals 15 residues. The CDR3 region has the DNA TGTGCCAGTAGGAGACAGGACTCTAGCAATCAGCCCCAGCATTTT. Translation gives CASRRQDSSNQPQHF.

The rearrangement joins TRBV2 to TRBJ2-7; D is possibly TRBD1 (6 bases). Germline CDR1 reads SNHLY; CDR2 reads FYNNEI. The germline V and J ends were trimmed by 6 bases and 3 bases, with 15 bases remaining between them. The CDR3 sequence is 14 residues long. This CDR3 reads CASSPMTGNYEQYF. CDR3 coding DNA: TGTGCCAGCAGCCCGATGACAGGAAACTACGAGCAGTACTTC.

The chain recombines TRBV21-1 with TRBJ2-1; TRBD2 is taken as the D call from the table, unchecked against the DNA. TRBV21-1 is classified as a pseudogene. The CDR3 has 17 amino acids. The CDR3 nucleotides read TGTGCCAGCAGCGTTCGGACTAGCGGGGGCCACTACAATGAGCAGTTCTTC. Translation: CASSVRTSGGHYNEQFF.

This sequence joins TRBV6-9 and TRBJ2-7, with D hard to call. Germline assignment: CDR1 MNHGY and CDR2 SVAAGI. This CDR3 spans 12 amino acids. V lost 4 bases and J 3 bases, leaving 7 bases between the germline ends. CDR3 nucleotides: TGTGCCAGCAGTTCCCTAGTCTACGAGCAGTACTTC. Its protein is CASSSLVYEQYF.

The chain couples TRBV11-2 to TRBJ2-6; the D gene is possibly TRBD1 (6 bases). CDR1 and CDR2 (germline): SGHAT, FQNNGV. CDR3 length: 17 residues. V was trimmed by 5 bases and J by 0 bases, leaving 14 bases between them. For the CDR3, the DNA is TGTGCCAGCAGCAACAGGGCCTTCGGCTCTGGGGCCAACGTCCTGACTTTC. Its translation is CASSNRAFGSGANVLTF.

The chain uses TRBV9 and TRBJ2-2, with 11 positions matching TRBD2. The germline V gene encodes CDR1 SGDLS and CDR2 YYNGEE. V shed 2 bases and J 4 bases; nucleotides not matched to a gene: 4. The CDR3 consists of 16 residues. The CDR3 bases are TGTGCCAGCAGCGTTAGCGGGGGGGCCCTCACCGGGGAGCTGTTTTTT. This translates into CASSVSGGALTGELFF.

V usage is TRBV19 and J usage is TRBJ2-2, with 9 positions matching TRBD1. V lost 7 bases to trimming and J lost 7 bases; unmatched junction nucleotides: 7. CDR3 length equals 14 residues. Germline CDR1 is LNHDA and CDR2 is SQIVND (reference sequence). CDR3 nucleotides: TGTGCCAGTATTGGGACAGGGTTTAGCGGGGAGCTGTTTTTT. It is translated as CASIGTGFSGELFF. Based on the CDR3 plus reference TRBV19 and TRBJ2-2, the full variable domain is DGGITQSPKYLFRKEGQNVTLSCEQNLNHDAMYWYRQDPGQGLRLIYYSQIVNDFQKGDIAEGYSVSREKKESFPLTVTSAQKNPTAFYLCASIGTGFSGELFFGEGSRLTVL.

This clone was found a few times. V is TRBV19 and J is TRBJ1-2, with a weak D call TRBD1 (5 bases). This CDR3 contains 14 residues. Trimming stripped 7 bases from V and 1 base from J, with 13 bases between. Germline V gene lookup returns CDR1 LNHDA and CDR2 SQIVND (reference sequence). CDR3 sequence reads: CASKPGWGNYGYTF. For the CDR3, the DNA is TGTGCCAGTAAGCCAGGGTGGGGTAACTATGGCTACACCTTC.

The chain carries TRBV1 and TRBJ2-3; the D call of TRBD2 is as the table states it, not checked on the DNA. TRBV1 is noted as a pseudogene. The CDR3 contains 18 residues. The CDR3 region is CTSSQELAGGPLTDTQYF. The CDR3 region has the DNA TGCACCAGCAGCCAAGAACTAGCGGGGGGGCCATTGACAGATACGCAGTATTTT.

The genes are TRBV4-2 and TRBJ2-3; TRBD1 is a possible D gene (5 bases). Per the germline V gene, CDR1 is LGHNA and CDR2 is YNFKEQ. Trimming removed 2 bases at V and 0 bases at J, with 12 bases between. The CDR3 is 16 amino acids. DNA for the CDR3: TGTGCCAGCAGCCAAAAAGGGGCTACTAGCACAGATACGCAGTATTTT. Its translation is CASSQKGATSTDTQYF.

This clone has just one count. The chain couples TRBV4-1 to TRBJ2-4; 11 nucleotides match TRBD2. The CDR3 sequence is 16 residues long. Germline loops: CDR1 MGHRA, CDR2 YSYEKL. Unmatched junction bases numbered 3, after V lost 4 bases and J lost 1 base. The CDR3 region is CASSRGLAGAKNIQYF. The DNA for the CDR3 is TGCGCCAGCAGCCGCGGACTAGCGGGCGCCAAAAACATTCAGTACTTC.

The chain couples TRBV5-6 to TRBJ2-7; possible D gene TRBD2, 5 bases. The CDR3 consists of 14 residues. Germline lookup yields CDR1 SGHDT and CDR2 YYEEEE. Trimming stripped 0 bases from V and 5 bases from J, with 12 bases between. The CDR3 sequence is CASSLAMGADEQYF. Here the CDR3 DNA reads TGTGCCAGCAGCTTGGCTATGGGAGCGGACGAGCAGTACTTC.

The gene calls are TRBV7-9 and TRBJ2-2; D ambiguous. Germline CDR1 SEHNR, CDR2 FQNEAQ (reference sequence). The CDR3 sequence is 14 residues long. CDR3 nucleotide sequence: TGTTCCATCAAGACTGGGTACAACACCGGGGAGCTGTTTTTT. Amino acid sequence: CSIKTGYNTGELFF.

The CDR3 nucleotides are TGTGCCAGCAGTTACGGGTTCGGGGGAACTGCCGGGGAGCTGTTTTTT. Amino acids: CASSYGFGGTAGELFF. The gene calls are TRBV6-5 and TRBJ2-2, with D maybe TRBD2 (6 bases). Germline V gene data show CDR1 as MNHEY and CDR2 as SVGAGI. This CDR3 is 16 amino acids long. The V end lost 2 bases, the J end lost 6 bases, and 16 bases lay between the germline ends.

This clone appeared a few times. This rearrangement joins TRBV10-2 to TRBJ2-1; 10 bases map to TRBD2. The length of the CDR3 is 19 residues. J gave up 5 bases and V 0 bases, and 13 bases lay outside the gene matches. Germline CDR1 and CDR2: WSHSY and SAAADI. This chain's CDR3 is CASSESRHPERGGHNEQFF. Written as DNA, the CDR3 is TGCGCCAGCAGTGAGTCGAGACACCCCGAGCGGGGGGGCCACAATGAGCAGTTCTTC.

The gene calls are TRBV6-1 and TRBJ1-1; tentative D call: TRBD1 (5 bases). Germline CDR1 MNHNS, CDR2 SASEGT. Trimming cost V 0 bases and J 6 bases, with 14 bases left between them. The length of the CDR3 is 15 residues. As DNA, the CDR3 is TGTGCCAGCAGTGAAGCGTCCGGGGGGATCCCTGAAGCTTTCTTT. Amino acids: CASSEASGGIPEAFF.

The rearrangement uses TRBV30 and TRBJ1-1; no clear D gene. Trimming pared 2 bases from V and 6 bases from J, leaving 7 bases between. Looked up from germline, CDR1 is GTSNPN and CDR2 is SVGIG (reference sequence). CDR3 length: 11 residues. The CDR3 coding sequence is TGTGCCTGGAGTATGGGCTCTGAAGCTTTCTTT. Protein: CAWSMGSEAFF.

The chain recombines TRBV15 with TRBJ1-6; D is ambiguous. This CDR3 spans 14 amino acids. V gave up 4 bases and J gave up 13 bases, with 17 bases separating them. Germline V gene data show CDR1 as LNHNV and CDR2 as YYDKDF (reference sequence). DNA for the CDR3: TGTGCCACCAGCACAGACGAGCGGCGTATCCCCCTCCACTTT. This encodes CATSTDERRIPLHF.

The genes are TRBV14 and TRBJ2-1; 9 nucleotides line up with TRBD2. Germline V lookup: CDR1 SGHDN, CDR2 FVKESK. The CDR3 is 15 amino acids. V dropped 4 bases and J dropped 7; count of bases not matched to a gene: 8. The CDR3 loop reads CASSRQGLAGNEQFF. Written as DNA, the CDR3 is TGTGCCAGCAGCCGCCAGGGACTAGCAGGGAATGAGCAGTTCTTC.

The CDR3 loop is CASSGGKGQGPYEQYF. CDR3 DNA sequence: TGTGCCAGCAGCGGGGGGAAGGGACAGGGACCCTACGAGCAGTACTTC. The chain carries TRBV11-2 and TRBJ2-7, with 9 bases fitting TRBD1. Germline V gene sequence: CDR1 SGHAT, CDR2 FQNNGV. The trim removed 5 bases at V and 2 bases at J, leaving 10 bases unmatched. This CDR3 is 16 amino acids long.

The chain carries TRBV6-1 and TRBJ1-5, with D uncertain. This CDR3 has 14 amino acids. V gave up 6 bases and J gave up 1 base, with 10 bases separating them. Germline V lookup: CDR1 MNHNS, CDR2 SASEGT. The CDR3 sequence is CASREISSNQPQHF. CDR3 DNA sequence: TGTGCCAGCAGAGAAATTTCGAGCAATCAGCCCCAGCATTTT.